The text below deals with one T cell receptor beta chain. Its specificity is not known. This sample is drawn from a study of post-analysis software for immune sequencing data. Study in general: The patients showed relapsing-remitting, secondary progressive and progressive-relapsing multiple sclerosis courses.

Libraries were made from TCR beta cDNA, and they carried unique molecular identifiers. cDNA molecules numbering 400,000 to 550,000 came from roughly 1 to 10 million T cells. A single record per CDR3 protein comes from TCRdb applying MiXCR to the PCR reads. The sample shows about 820,000 distinct CDR3 sequences, 53% of them seen only once. Study-level results: Patients showed TRBV5-6, TRBV5-1 and TRBV20-1 among roughly 5 TRBV segments more frequent than in controls. For normalized Chao1 diversity, multiple sclerosis patients scored significantly lower than controls did. Clustering by F measure revealed strong co-clustering among samples prepared together in one batch.

CDR1 and CDR2 (germline): LNHDA, SQIVND (reference sequence). The CDR3 is 16 amino acids. With 3 bases removed from V and 3 bases from J, the gap between germline ends came to 16 bases. The sequenced sample was blood. The sequence came from a girl aged 10 to 17 with multiple sclerosis. This chain joins TRBV19 and TRBJ2-3; D remains unclear. CDR3 region: CASSINSSPTTDTQYF. In DNA, the CDR3 is TGTGCCAGTAGTATCAACTCCAGCCCCACTACAGATACGCAGTATTTT.